The 22 T cell receptor beta chains in this list originate from one sample, sequenced in a study of shared clonotypes between healthy human individuals. TCRdb's table, derived via immunoSEQ multiplex PCR, lists solely in-frame clones and lacks some. The sample includes some 1,400,000 clones, roughly 96% of them seen just once. Sequenced: naive CD4+ T cells sorted from blood. The sample's subset: CD45RA+ positively selected. The receptors here all came from a man aged 25-45 years in good health.

This clone has just one count. DNA of the CDR3: TGTGCCAGCGGGACTAGCGGTCCGTACGAGCAGTACTTC. Residues: CASGTSGPYEQYF. This chain links TRBV6-6 with TRBJ2-7; TRBD2 agrees at 11 bases. Trimming removed 8 bases from V and 4 bases from J; junction bases left unmatched: 4. The CDR3 contains 13 residues. CDR1 and CDR2 from the germline V gene are MNHNY and SVGAGI (reference sequence).

The V call is TRBV2, the J call TRBJ1-2, with D perhaps TRBD1 (6 bases). The ends were cut back, 8 bases at V and 4 bases at J, with 20 bases in the middle. CDR3 length equals 15 residues. CDR1 and CDR2 from the germline V gene are SNHLY and FYNNEI. For the CDR3, the DNA is TGTGCCAGCGAGGGGGGTTTGAGGGATCTCTATGGCTACACCTTC. This encodes CASEGGLRDLYGYTF.

The rearrangement uses TRBV25-1 and TRBJ2-7; D is unclear. CDR3 length: 13 residues. V dropped 3 bases and J dropped 3 bases, with 9 bases sitting between them. CDR1 is MGHDK and CDR2 is SYGVNS in the germline V gene. The CDR3 DNA is TGTGCCAGCAGTGATCGAGACCGCTACGAGCAGTACTTC. Translating it yields CASSDRDRYEQYF.

Comments on this clone: One junction end disagrees with the germline gene, perhaps due to a read error. This chain links TRBV12-5 with TRBJ2-3; D call uncertain. This CDR3 is built from 14 residues. Germline V gene data show CDR1 as LGHNT and CDR2 as FRNRAP. This CDR3 reads CASGLVLRSFLGLF. The CDR3 DNA sequence: TGTGCTAGTGGTTTGGTACTTAGGTCTTTCCTCGGGCTATTT.

Only one count was recorded for this clone. J is TRBJ2-5 and V is TRBV7-7; D is perhaps TRBD1 (6 bases). Germline V gene sequence: CDR1 SSHAT, CDR2 FNYEAQ (reference sequence). The CDR3 sequence is 13 residues long. V lost 10 bases and J lost 4, with 16 bases in between. In DNA form, the CDR3 reads TGTGCCACCTCCAGGGGAATAGGAGAGACCCAGTACTTC. Translated: CATSRGIGETQYF.

This clone is a singleton in its sample. This rearrangement joins TRBV27 to TRBJ2-7; 7 nucleotides agree with TRBD1. Germline V CDR1 and CDR2: MNHEY, SMNVEV (reference sequence). The CDR3 is 15 amino acids. Germline trimming cut 6 bases from V and 3 bases from J; bases unmatched to any gene: 11. The CDR3 protein is CASRPGTDNFYEQYF. As DNA, the CDR3 is TGTGCCAGCAGACCCGGGACAGACAATTTCTACGAGCAGTACTTC.

The chain combines TRBV20-1 with TRBJ2-7; tentative D call: TRBD2 (6 bases). This CDR3 spans 11 amino acids. V lost 6 bases, J lost 5 bases, and 11 bases lay in between. Germline V gene sequence: CDR1 DFQATT, CDR2 SNEGSKA (reference sequence). CDR3 amino acids: CSAPGDDEQYF. The DNA for the CDR3 is TGCAGTGCGCCGGGGGATGACGAGCAGTACTTC.

On this clone: Other DNA sequences in this specimen translate into the identical CDR3. This chain connects TRBV5-4 to TRBJ2-2; D is unclear. Looked up from germline, CDR1 is SGHNT and CDR2 is YYREEE (reference sequence). The CDR3 is 12 residues long. Trimming pared 4 bases from V and 1 base from J, leaving 2 bases between. For the CDR3, the DNA is TGTGCCAGCAGCCGGAACACCGGGGAGCTGTTTTTT. Its protein is CASSRNTGELFF.

The chain links TRBV18 to TRBJ2-5; the match to TRBD2 covers 10 bases. The V gene's germline CDR1 is KGHSH and CDR2 LQKENI. Trimming removed 3 bases from V and 1 base from J; junction bases left unmatched: 5. CDR3 length equals 16 residues. CDR3 nucleotide sequence: TGTGCCAGCTCACCTCTAGCGGGAGACGGCCAAGAGACCCAGTACTTC. Residues: CASSPLAGDGQETQYF.

This clone was observed once. The J gene is TRBJ2-7, the V gene TRBV5-1, with a possible D match to TRBD1 (6 bases). Trimming took off 4 bases at V and 3 bases at J, with 17 bases between the two ends. The germline V gene encodes CDR1 SGHRS and CDR2 YFSETQ. CDR3 length: 15 residues. This CDR3 reads CASSPSYGQIYEQYF. The CDR3 DNA sequence: TGCGCCAGCAGCCCCAGCTACGGACAGATCTACGAGCAGTACTTC.

The table lists this clone with a few counts. The chain has TRBV2 and TRBJ2-7; D is ambiguous. Trimming took off 5 bases at V and 0 bases at J, with 5 bases between the two ends. CDR1 SNHLY and CDR2 FYNNEI come from the germline V gene. This CDR3 contains 12 residues. CDR3 in DNA: TGTGCCAGCAGTTCCCCCTCCTACGAGCAGTACTTC. This gives the protein CASSSPSYEQYF. The complete variable domain, with remaining parts taken from reference TRBV2 and TRBJ2-7, reads EPEVTQTPSHQVTQMGQEVILRCVPISNHLYFYWYRQILGQKVEFLVSFYNNEISEKSEIFDDQFSVERPDGSNFTLKIRSTKLEDSAMYFCASSSPSYEQYFGPGTRLTVT.

The rearrangement joins TRBV10-3 to TRBJ2-7; TRBD2 is a possible D gene (5 bases). Germline V gene data show CDR1 as ENHRY and CDR2 as SYGVKD. V was trimmed by 10 bases and J by 0 bases, leaving 13 bases between them. This CDR3 is built from 13 residues. CDR3 sequence reads: CATSFGSSYEQYF. The DNA for the CDR3 is TGTGCCACCTCTTTTGGGAGCTCCTACGAGCAGTACTTC.

The chain carries TRBV25-1 and TRBJ1-1; 9 bases match TRBD1. The junction had 9 bases not matched to a gene; V was cut back by 6 bases and J by 4 bases. The CDR3 loop spans 15 amino acids. Germline V lookup: CDR1 MGHDK, CDR2 SYGVNS. CDR3 sequence (DNA): TGTGCCAGCAGGGGACAGGGAGGTATTGGCACTGAAGCTTTCTTT. Translation gives CASRGQGGIGTEAFF.

This rearrangement joins TRBV2 to TRBJ2-7; tentatively, D is TRBD1 (6 bases). Looked up from germline, CDR1 is SNHLY and CDR2 is FYNNEI. V was pared by 6 bases and J by 2 bases, with 8 bases between. This CDR3 region has 12 residues. The CDR3 nucleotides read TGTGCCAGCAGACAGGGCACCTACGAGCAGTACTTC. Translated, it gives CASRQGTYEQYF.

V is TRBV15 and J is TRBJ1-5, with unresolved D. CDR1 is LNHNV, CDR2 YYDKDF, per germline (reference sequence). The CDR3 has 14 amino acids. Trimming took off 3 bases at V and 3 bases at J, with 9 bases between the two ends. In nucleotides, the CDR3 is TGTGCCACCAGCAGCGCAGGCTTCAATCAGCCCCAGCATTTT. Protein sequence: CATSSAGFNQPQHF.

The chain recombines TRBV25-1 with TRBJ1-5; D perhaps matches TRBD1 (5 bases). The CDR3 consists of 14 residues. Between the trimmed V and J ends, which lost 2 bases and 6 bases, there was a span of 11 bases. The germline V gene has CDR1 MGHDK and CDR2 SYGVNS. The CDR3 is CASSEARGVQPQHF. CDR3 sequence (DNA): TGTGCCAGCAGTGAAGCGAGGGGTGTTCAGCCCCAGCATTTT.

This sequence joins TRBV10-1 and TRBJ2-7; TRBD1 agrees at 10 bases. V trimming: 6 bases; J trimming: 6 bases; junction bases outside the gene matches: 5. The CDR3 contains 13 residues. CDR1 WNHNN and CDR2 SYGVQD come from the germline V gene (reference sequence). The CDR3 loop is CASRGDRGREQYF. DNA of the CDR3: TGCGCCAGCAGAGGGGACAGGGGACGCGAGCAGTACTTC.

The chain combines TRBV30 with TRBJ1-1; no clear D gene. The CDR3 covers 13 residues. Trimming took 0 bases from V and 12 from J, leaving 17 bases between them. Germline V gives CDR1 GTSNPN, CDR2 SVGIG (reference sequence). The CDR3 DNA reads TGTGCCTGGAGTGTCCGGAGTAAGGGAATAACTTTCTTT. This sequence encodes CAWSVRSKGITFF. Drawing the rest from reference TRBV30 and TRBJ1-1, the complete variable domain is SQTIHQWPATLVQPVGSPLSLECTVEGTSNPNLYWYRQAAGRGLQLLFYSVGIGQISSEVPQNLSASRPQDRQFILSSKKLLLSDSGFYLCAWSVRSKGITFFGQGTRLTVV.

In this sample, this clone turned up once. The chain employs TRBV7-6 and TRBJ2-7; possibly TRBD1 for D (6 bases). Trimming took off 1 base at V and 11 bases at J, with 21 bases between the two ends. The CDR3 sequence is 15 residues long. Germline values: CDR1 SGHVS, CDR2 FNYEAQ. In nucleotides, the CDR3 is TGTGCCAGCAGCTTAGACGCCGGACCGGGACACACGGAGTACTTC. Its protein product is CASSLDAGPGHTEYF.

The V call is TRBV29-1, the J call TRBJ2-3; a weak D match, TRBD2 (5 bases). The V end was cut by 4 bases, the J end by 3 bases, with 8 bases between. The CDR3 is 12 residues long. The germline CDR1 and CDR2 sequences are SQVTM and ANQGSEA. In DNA form, the CDR3 reads TGCAGCGTTGTTGAGGGTACAGATACGCAGTATTTT. It translates to CSVVEGTDTQYF.

The V and J genes are TRBV5-1 and TRBJ2-7, with 8 nucleotides matching TRBD1. Germline lookup yields CDR1 SGHRS and CDR2 YFSETQ. The CDR3 totals 15 residues. J gave up 2 bases and V 1 base, and 5 bases lay outside the gene matches. This chain's CDR3 is CASSLWDRTTYEQYF. CDR3 in DNA: TGCGCCAGCAGCTTGTGGGACAGGACCACCTACGAGCAGTACTTC.

This clone has only one observation. The genes are TRBV10-3 and TRBJ1-1; D is uncertain. The V gene lost 3 bases and the J gene lost 0 bases, with 14 bases spanning the gap. CDR1 ENHRY and CDR2 SYGVKD come from the germline V gene. The CDR3 consists of 16 residues. DNA for the CDR3: TGTGCCATCAGTGAAAGGAACCCGCTCATGAACACTGAAGCTTTCTTT. Amino acids: CAISERNPLMNTEAFF.